One sample yielded the 3 T cell receptor beta chains listed below, sequenced in a study of blood T cell repertoires in COVID-19. TCRdb's copy holds only in-frame clones and misses some; the assay was immunoSEQ multiplex PCR. The table lists 200,000 to 250,000 clones, approximately 78% of them singletons. The sequencing sample was made of PBMCs or T cells enriched from blood (not recorded which). These receptors all come from a man aged 35 to 55 who had recovered from COVID-19.

The rearrangement links TRBV28 to TRBJ1-1, with D perhaps TRBD1 (5 bases). This CDR3 contains 15 residues. CDR1 is MDHEN and CDR2 is SYDVKM in the germline V gene. V was clipped by 1 base and J by 2 bases, with 11 bases between them. The CDR3 protein is CASSLSRQINTEAFF. The CDR3 DNA reads TGTGCCAGCAGTTTATCTAGACAGATTAACACTGAAGCTTTCTTT.

The chain has TRBV12-5 and TRBJ2-7; D is perhaps TRBD2 (5 bases). The V end was cut by 7 bases, the J end by 2 bases, with 15 bases between. From germline, CDR1 is LGHNT and CDR2 FRNRAP. The CDR3 covers 14 residues. The CDR3 coding sequence is TGTGCTAGTGTCCCAGAGGGAAGGGCCTACGAGCAGTACTTC. Translating gives CASVPEGRAYEQYF.

This clone was seen a few times. J is TRBJ2-5 and V is TRBV12-3 or TRBV12-4; D not certain. V was pared by 2 bases and J by 4 bases, with 5 bases between. The CDR3 is 12 amino acids. CDR3 amino acids: CASSLRGETQYF. The CDR3 coding sequence is TGTGCCAGCAGTTTAAGAGGAGAGACCCAGTACTTC.